Included here is one T cell receptor beta chain sequence, with context. The sample comes from a study of blood T cell repertoires in COVID-19. As handled by the study authors: Reference gene primer amplification gave nucleated cell count estimates. This table comes from immunoSEQ multiplex PCR, and its TCRdb copy is limited to in-frame clones, with some not included. V and J calls and clone size are as listed in that table; D and trimming were resolved from the DNA. In the table there are about 57,000 clones, approximately 91% of which are singletons. From germline, CDR1 is SGHNT and CDR2 YENEEA. V shed 5 bases, J shed 0 bases, and the junction held 7 bases outside the gene matches. The CDR3 extends over 15 amino acids.

Sequencing was done on a sample of peripheral blood. The clonotype originates from a man aged 55 to 70 with acute or convalescent COVID-19. The chain employs TRBV11-3 and TRBJ2-7; 7 bases match TRBD2. CDR3 nucleotide sequence: TGTGCCAGCAGCCCCGAGCGGGATCTCTCCTACGAGCAGTACTTC. Translated, it gives CASSPERDLSYEQYF. Together with reference TRBV11-3 and TRBJ2-7, the CDR3 gives the full variable domain: EAGVVQSPRYKIIEKKQPVAFWCNPISGHNTLYWYLQNLGQGPELLIRYENEEAVDDSQLPKDRFSAERLKGVDSTLKIQPAELGDSAVYLCASSPERDLSYEQYFGPGTRLTVT.